This TCR beta chain was identified in a study of blood T cell repertoires in COVID-19. Overall study context: There were acute and convalescent COVID-19 samples, and they came from the United States, Italy and Spain. Sample material is recorded as cDNA or gDNA derived from T cells, B-cell-depleted T cells, or PBMCs.

The study recruited people aged 18 to 89 years across around 24 US areas. Germline CDR1 SGHRS, CDR2 YFSETQ. The CDR3 extends over 13 amino acids. V was pared by 7 bases and J by 7 bases, with 6 bases of the junction left unmatched. Sequenced by immunoSEQ multiplex PCR; TCRdb stores in-frame clones only, minus some. The sample includes roughly 190,000 clones, 80% to 90% of them seen just once. This chain joins TRBV5-1 and TRBJ2-1; 9 nucleotides align to TRBD1. Sequencing used PBMCs or T cells enriched from blood (not recorded which). The TCR sequence derives from a man aged 35-49 years who had recovered from COVID-19. The CDR3 here is CASHYRGQNEQFF. CDR3 nucleotides: TGCGCCAGCCACTACAGGGGGCAAAATGAGCAGTTCTTC.